This section outlines one T cell receptor beta chain sequence together with its context. What it binds is not known. Profiled with immunoSEQ multiplex PCR; TCRdb holds only in-frame clones, not every one. The sample shows over 60,000 clones, approximately 91% of them seen only once. PRAID featured immunodeficiency plus autoinflammation. This sample is drawn from a study of stem cell transplantation in POMP-related autoinflammatory disease. The study's findings and limits: A trend toward lower repertoire diversity and greater clonality appeared in every analyzed T-cell subset of PRAID patients.

Germline-derived CDR1 and CDR2 are GTSNPN and SVGIG (reference sequence). Trimming took off 2 bases at V and 1 base at J, with 18 bases between the two ends. The CDR3 has 17 amino acids. The receptor comes from a human patient with POMP-related autoinflammation and immune dysregulation (PRAID). T cells may partly derive from the graft donor. The chain combines TRBV30 with TRBJ1-3; no definite D call. The source was CD4+ T cells from PBMCs, collected after stem cell transplantation. CDR3 loop: CAWSPQWTYPSGNTIYF. The CDR3 coding sequence is TGTGCCTGGAGTCCCCAATGGACTTACCCTTCTGGAAACACCATATATTTT.